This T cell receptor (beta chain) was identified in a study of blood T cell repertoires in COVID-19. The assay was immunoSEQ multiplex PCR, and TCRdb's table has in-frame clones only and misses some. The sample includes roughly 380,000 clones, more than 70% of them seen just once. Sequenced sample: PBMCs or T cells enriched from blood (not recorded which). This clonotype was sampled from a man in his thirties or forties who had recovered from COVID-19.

DNA of the CDR3: TGTGCCAGCGGGCAGGGGGCGCAAACTAATGAAAAACTGTTTTTT. Amino acid sequence: CASGQGAQTNEKLFF. V is TRBV9 and J is TRBJ1-4, with 8 bases that match TRBD1. V was pared by 7 bases and J by 1 base, with 6 bases of the junction left unmatched. Looked up from germline, CDR1 is SGDLS and CDR2 is YYNGEE. The CDR3 sequence is 15 residues long.